The following is a T cell receptor beta chain sequence with its context. It has no known antigen specificity. Nothing much larger sits one base from this clone, and base qualities are not available. Including cysteine and phenylalanine, the CDR3 has 14 amino acids. Of the read, only the CDR3 DNA is kept; its 42 bases are in frame from base 1. Deletion took 5 bases off V and 2 bases off J, with a span of 7 bases between the germline ends. CDR1 is given as SSHAT and CDR2 as FNYEAQ, both from the germline V gene (reference sequence). The immunoSEQ Assay, a bias-controlled multiplex PCR, was used to amplify TCRbeta CDR3 regions from genomic DNA. The original pipeline was this. Within the assay, amplification of reference gene primers was used to estimate how many nucleated cells each sample contained. Sequence reads were collapsed and filtered to measure the absolute abundance of every unique TCRbeta CDR3 rearrangement. For each sample, productive Simpson clonality was calculated as the square root of Simpson's diversity index over productive rearrangements. Not all clones reach the TCRdb copy of this immuneACCESS table, which keeps in-frame sequences only. Checked studies attribute under half of the gap to unresolved V genes and leave the rest unexplained. That table gives V, J and clone size, and the DNA gave D and trimming. A total of approximately 250,000 clones appear in this sample, 70% to 85% of them only once. The biggest ten clones account for 2% to 2.5% of the sample.

This sample stems from a study of blood T cell repertoires in COVID-19 (dated by TCRdb to the early 2020s). At the level of the whole study: Samples covering the acute and convalescent phases of COVID-19 were provided by collaborators in the United States, Italy and Spain. Where available, HLA class I and class II types were obtained from metadata supplied by the sample provider rather than from assay-based typing. The samples were drawn from two sources: the first 160 participants of the ongoing ImmuneRACE study, and 1,200 or so subjects contributed by 6 global collaborators. A freely available public database, intended as a resource for researchers studying the immune response to SARS-CoV-2, is where the repertoires were released. Subjects who had been exposed to COVID-19, were actively infected with it, or had recovered from it provided the deeply sampled blood TCRbeta repertoires that made up the dataset. The prospective study material was composed of cDNA or gDNA derived from T cells, B-cell-depleted T cells, or PBMCs. Sample metadata almost always included a de-identified subject ID, COVID-19 status, age in years and sex. The research as a whole found: Clinical and demographic metadata were provided uncurated, with the amount varying by source and participant.

Another Seattle source contributed samples from volunteer blood donors who had recovered from COVID-19. Each collaborating institution followed its own protocols to collect whole blood in K2EDTA tubes. Collaborator samples were shipped for TCRbeta analysis as frozen whole blood, isolated PBMCs, or DNA extracted from either sample type. Sequencing input: peripheral blood. The chain is assembled from TRBV7-7 and TRBJ2-6; a tentative D match to TRBD1 spans 6 bases. The sequence derives from a man between 40 and 49 years old who had recovered from COVID-19. CDR3 loop: CASSPGAGANVLTF. Read as DNA, the sequence is TGTGCCAGCAGCCCAGGGGCTGGGGCCAACGTCCTGACTTTC.